Listed below are T cell receptor beta chains from one sample, sequenced in a study of T cells in localized non-small cell lung cancer. The repertoire was sequenced with immunoSEQ multiplex PCR; TCRdb's copy has only in-frame clones and lacks some. The sample consists of 10,000 to 15,000 clones, under 90% of them appearing once. The sequences come from peripheral blood, collected before any cancer treatment. The receptors shown here come from a male donor at least 60 years old with stage I lung adenocarcinoma. Each CDR3 is given with its conserved first and last residue. The order of the fields is V gene, clone size, D gene, J gene, CDR3 DNA, CDR3 protein. The D gene is left open where the match is weak. The listing skips clone size in some rows; elsewhere it reads once, few, many or a size class.

v_gene: TRBV30
abundance: -
d_gene: TRBD2
j_gene: TRBJ2-5
CDR3nt: TGTGCCTGGAGTGTGCTAGCGGGGGAGACCCAGTACTTC
CDR3aa: CAWSVLAGETQYF

v_gene: TRBV7-2
abundance: -
d_gene: TRBD2
j_gene: TRBJ2-5
CDR3nt: TGTGCCAGCAGCTTATCGAACCCCCTTAGCGGGGGGGGAGAGACCCAGTACTTC
CDR3aa: CASSLSNPLSGGGETQYF

v_gene: TRBV6-1
abundance: -
d_gene: -
j_gene: TRBJ1-2
CDR3nt: TGTGCCAGCAGTTCTTCCAGGGGACGGGGCTACACCTTC
CDR3aa: CASSSSRGRGYTF

v_gene: TRBV10-2
abundance: -
d_gene: -
j_gene: TRBJ1-2
CDR3nt: TGCGCCAGCAGTCCTGACAGCTATGGCTACACCTTC
CDR3aa: CASSPDSYGYTF

v_gene: TRBV5-1
abundance: once
d_gene: TRBD1
j_gene: TRBJ1-4
CDR3nt: TGCGCCAGCAGACCCTCGGTAGGACAGGGGAACGAAAAACTGTTTTTT
CDR3aa: CASRPSVGQGNEKLFF

v_gene: TRBV20-1
abundance: -
d_gene: -
j_gene: TRBJ2-7
CDR3nt: TGCAGTGCCCGGAGGTACGAGCAGTACTTC
CDR3aa: CSARRYEQYF

v_gene: TRBV2
abundance: few
d_gene: TRBD2
j_gene: TRBJ2-2
CDR3nt: TGTGCCAGCAGTGAGAGGTCCGGGGGGGCATCCGGGGAGCTGTTTTTT
CDR3aa: CASSERSGGASGELFF

v_gene: TRBV9
abundance: -
d_gene: -
j_gene: TRBJ2-5
CDR3nt: TGTGCCAGCAGCGTACTGGGAGAGACCCAGTACTTC
CDR3aa: CASSVLGETQYF

v_gene: TRBV7-3
abundance: -
d_gene: -
j_gene: TRBJ2-3
CDR3nt: TGTGCCAGCAGCTCCCTTGGTTTTTCAGATACGCAGTATTTT
CDR3aa: CASSSLGFSDTQYF

v_gene: TRBV7-8
abundance: -
d_gene: TRBD2
j_gene: TRBJ2-3
CDR3nt: TGTGCCAGCAGCTTAGAGGCGGGGGGGCTTAATACGCAGTATTTT
CDR3aa: CASSLEAGGLNTQYF